This T cell receptor beta chain derives from a study of tumor-infiltrating lymphocytes in oesophageal squamous cell carcinoma. MiXCR was run by TCRdb on the PCR reads, yielding one entry per CDR3 protein. The sample consists of 6,200 or so distinct CDR3 sequences, 15% of them appearing once. There are a few counts of this clonotype. Germline lookup yields CDR1 MGHRA and CDR2 YSYEKL. This CDR3 is built from 13 residues. Trimming shortened V by 4 bases and J by 4 bases, and 11 bases separated the two germline ends. This chain links TRBV4-1 with TRBJ2-7, with a tentative D call TRBD2 (5 bases). The specimen sequenced was normal esophageal tissue next to the tumor. This clonotype was sampled from a male donor with esophageal squamous cell carcinoma. CDR3 sequence (DNA): TGCGCCAGCAGCCCCGGGAACGGGTACGAGCAGTACTTC. It specifies CASSPGNGYEQYF.